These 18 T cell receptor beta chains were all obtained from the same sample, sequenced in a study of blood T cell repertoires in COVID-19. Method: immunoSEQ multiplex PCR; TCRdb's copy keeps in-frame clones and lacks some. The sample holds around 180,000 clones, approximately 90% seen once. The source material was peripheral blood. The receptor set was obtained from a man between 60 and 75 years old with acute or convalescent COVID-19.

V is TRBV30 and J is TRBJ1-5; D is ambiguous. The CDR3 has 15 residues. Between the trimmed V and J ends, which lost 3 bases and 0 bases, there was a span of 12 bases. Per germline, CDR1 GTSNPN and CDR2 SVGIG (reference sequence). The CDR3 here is CAWREGSNSNQPQHF. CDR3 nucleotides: TGTGCCTGGAGGGAGGGATCTAATAGCAATCAGCCCCAGCATTTT.

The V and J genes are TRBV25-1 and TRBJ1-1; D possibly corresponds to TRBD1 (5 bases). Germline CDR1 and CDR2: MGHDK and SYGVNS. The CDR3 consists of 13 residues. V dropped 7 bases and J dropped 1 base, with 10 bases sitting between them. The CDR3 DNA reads TGTGCCAGCACCATAACAGGGAACACTGAAGCTTTCTTT. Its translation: CASTITGNTEAFF.

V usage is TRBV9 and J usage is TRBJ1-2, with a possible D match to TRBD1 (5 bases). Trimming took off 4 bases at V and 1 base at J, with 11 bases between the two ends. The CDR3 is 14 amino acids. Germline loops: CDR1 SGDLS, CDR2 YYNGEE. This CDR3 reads CASSPVRVNYGYTF. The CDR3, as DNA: TGTGCCAGCAGCCCCGTCAGGGTTAACTATGGCTACACCTTC.

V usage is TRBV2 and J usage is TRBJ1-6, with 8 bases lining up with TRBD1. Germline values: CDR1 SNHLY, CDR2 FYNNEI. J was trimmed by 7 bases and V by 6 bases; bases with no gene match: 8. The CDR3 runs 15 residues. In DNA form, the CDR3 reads TGTGCCAGCAGGGCGGACAGGGTTGGGAATTCACCCCTCCACTTT. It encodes CASRADRVGNSPLHF.

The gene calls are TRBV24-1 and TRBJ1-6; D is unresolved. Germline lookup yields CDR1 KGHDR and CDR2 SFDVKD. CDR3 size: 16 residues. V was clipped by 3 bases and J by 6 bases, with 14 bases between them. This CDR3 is CATSDHPTYPNSPLHF. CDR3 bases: TGTGCCACCAGTGATCATCCGACATATCCTAATTCACCCCTCCACTTT.

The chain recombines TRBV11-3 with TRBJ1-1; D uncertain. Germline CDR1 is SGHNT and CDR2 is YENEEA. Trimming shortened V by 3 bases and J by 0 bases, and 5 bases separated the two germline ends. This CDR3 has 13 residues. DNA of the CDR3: TGTGCCAGCAGCTTTTATGTGAACACTGAAGCTTTCTTT. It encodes CASSFYVNTEAFF.

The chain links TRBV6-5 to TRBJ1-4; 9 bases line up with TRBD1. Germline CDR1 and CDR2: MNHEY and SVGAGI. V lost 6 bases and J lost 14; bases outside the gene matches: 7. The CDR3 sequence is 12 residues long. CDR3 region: CASRDRGAELFF. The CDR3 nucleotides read TGTGCCAGCAGAGACAGGGGGGCTGAGCTGTTTTTT.

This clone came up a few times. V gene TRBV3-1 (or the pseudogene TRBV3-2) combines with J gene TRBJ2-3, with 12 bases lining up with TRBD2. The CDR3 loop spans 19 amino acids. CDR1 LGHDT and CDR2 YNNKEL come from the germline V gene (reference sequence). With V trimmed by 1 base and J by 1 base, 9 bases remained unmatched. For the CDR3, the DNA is TGTGCCAGCAGCCAAGTTCTGCTAGCGGGAGGGCCTGGCACAGATACGCAGTATTTT. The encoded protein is CASSQVLLAGGPGTDTQYF.

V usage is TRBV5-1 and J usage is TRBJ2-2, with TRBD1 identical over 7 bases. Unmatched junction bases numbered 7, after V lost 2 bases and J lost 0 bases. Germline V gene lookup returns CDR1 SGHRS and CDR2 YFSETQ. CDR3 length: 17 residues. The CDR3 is CASSFPRGSPNTGELFF. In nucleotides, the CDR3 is TGCGCCAGCAGCTTCCCCAGGGGGTCACCGAACACCGGGGAGCTGTTTTTT.

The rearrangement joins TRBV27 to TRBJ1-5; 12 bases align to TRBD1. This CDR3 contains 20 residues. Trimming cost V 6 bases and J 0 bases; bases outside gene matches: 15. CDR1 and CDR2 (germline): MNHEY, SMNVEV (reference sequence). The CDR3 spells CASRLKSGTGGFYSNQPQHF. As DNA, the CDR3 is TGTGCCAGCAGACTCAAATCCGGGACAGGGGGCTTCTATAGCAATCAGCCCCAGCATTTT.

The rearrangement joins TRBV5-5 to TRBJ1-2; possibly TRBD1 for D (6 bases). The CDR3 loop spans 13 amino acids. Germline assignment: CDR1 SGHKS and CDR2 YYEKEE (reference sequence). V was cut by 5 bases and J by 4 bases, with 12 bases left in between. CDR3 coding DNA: TGTGCCAGCAGTGAGACAGGAAGCTATGGCTACACCTTC. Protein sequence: CASSETGSYGYTF.

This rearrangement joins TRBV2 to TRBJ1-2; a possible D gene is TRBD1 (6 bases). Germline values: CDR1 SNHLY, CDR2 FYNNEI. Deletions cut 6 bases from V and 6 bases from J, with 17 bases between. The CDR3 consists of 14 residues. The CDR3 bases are TGTGCCAGCAGCCAGACAGGCTTAATGAATGGCTACACCTTC. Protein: CASSQTGLMNGYTF.

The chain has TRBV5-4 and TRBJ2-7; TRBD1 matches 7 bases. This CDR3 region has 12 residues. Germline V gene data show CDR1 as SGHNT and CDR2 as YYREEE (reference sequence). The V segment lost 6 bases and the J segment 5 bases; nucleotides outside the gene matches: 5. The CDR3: CASNRQGNEQYF. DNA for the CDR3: TGTGCCAGCAATCGACAGGGCAACGAGCAGTACTTC.

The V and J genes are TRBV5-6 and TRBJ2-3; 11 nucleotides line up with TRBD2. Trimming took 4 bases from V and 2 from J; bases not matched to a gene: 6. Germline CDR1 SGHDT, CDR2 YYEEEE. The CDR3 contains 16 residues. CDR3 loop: CASSPGLAVITDTQYF. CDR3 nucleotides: TGTGCCAGCAGCCCGGGACTAGCGGTAATCACAGATACGCAGTATTTT.

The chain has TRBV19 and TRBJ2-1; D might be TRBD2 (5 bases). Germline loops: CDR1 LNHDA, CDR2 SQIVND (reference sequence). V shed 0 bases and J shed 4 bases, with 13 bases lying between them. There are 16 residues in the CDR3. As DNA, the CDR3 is TGTGCCAGTAGTATAGATCCGGGCTCGGGGTACAATGAGCAGTTCTTC. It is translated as CASSIDPGSGYNEQFF.

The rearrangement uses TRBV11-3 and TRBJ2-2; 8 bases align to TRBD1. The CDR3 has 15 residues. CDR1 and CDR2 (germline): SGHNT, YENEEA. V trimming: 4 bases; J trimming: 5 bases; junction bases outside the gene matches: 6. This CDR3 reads CASSSDRDGTGELFF. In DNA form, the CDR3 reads TGTGCCAGCAGCTCGGACAGGGACGGGACCGGGGAGCTGTTTTTT. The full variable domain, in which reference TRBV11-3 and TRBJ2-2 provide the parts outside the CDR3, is EAGVVQSPRYKIIEKKQPVAFWCNPISGHNTLYWYLQNLGQGPELLIRYENEEAVDDSQLPKDRFSAERLKGVDSTLKIQPAELGDSAVYLCASSSDRDGTGELFFGEGSRLTVL.

Here the CDR3 DNA reads TGTGCCAGCAGTACGGACAGGGGAGGTGAGCAGTTCTTC. Its protein is CASSTDRGGEQFF. J is TRBJ2-1 and V is TRBV2, with TRBD1 identical over 9 bases. Trimming at V came to 5 bases and at J to 9 bases, leaving 5 bases not matched to a gene. Germline V lookup: CDR1 SNHLY, CDR2 FYNNEI. The CDR3 is made up of 13 amino acids.

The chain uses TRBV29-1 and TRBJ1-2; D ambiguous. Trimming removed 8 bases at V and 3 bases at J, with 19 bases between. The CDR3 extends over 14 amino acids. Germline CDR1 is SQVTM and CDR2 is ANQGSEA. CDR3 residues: CSSYGRGEDYGYTF. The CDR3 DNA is TGCAGCTCCTATGGCCGGGGTGAAGACTATGGCTACACCTTC.